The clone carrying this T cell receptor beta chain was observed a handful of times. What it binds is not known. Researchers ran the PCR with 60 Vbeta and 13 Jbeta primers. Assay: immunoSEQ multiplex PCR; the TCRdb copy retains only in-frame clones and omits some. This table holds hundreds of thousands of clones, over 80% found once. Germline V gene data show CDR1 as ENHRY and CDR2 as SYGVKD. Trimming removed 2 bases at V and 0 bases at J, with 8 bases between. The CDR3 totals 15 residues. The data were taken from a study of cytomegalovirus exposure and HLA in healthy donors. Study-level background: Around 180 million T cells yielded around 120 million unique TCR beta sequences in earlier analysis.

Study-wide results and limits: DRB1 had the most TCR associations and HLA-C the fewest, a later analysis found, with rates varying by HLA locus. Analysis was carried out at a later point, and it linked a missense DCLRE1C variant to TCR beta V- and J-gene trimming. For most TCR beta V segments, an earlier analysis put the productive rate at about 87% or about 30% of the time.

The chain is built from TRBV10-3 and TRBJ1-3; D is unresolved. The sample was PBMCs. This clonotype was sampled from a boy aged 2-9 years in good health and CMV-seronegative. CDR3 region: CAISEPGISGNTIYF. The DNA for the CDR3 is TGTGCCATCAGTGAGCCAGGTATCTCTGGAAACACCATATATTTT.